Included here is one T cell receptor (beta chain) sequence, with context. Antigen: not known. The data derive from a study of T cell responses to AZD1222 COVID-19 vaccine. Overall study findings and caveats: Repertoire collection took place solely once the T cell response had peaked. Baseline testing showed seropositivity in only six AZD1222 recipients.

Clones were read by immunoSEQ multiplex PCR, and TCRdb kept only the in-frame ones, dropping some. The data show fewer than 150,000 clones, over 80% seen once. Trimming cost V 3 bases and J 0 bases, with 5 bases left between them. CDR3 size: 13 residues. Per germline, CDR1 KGHSH and CDR2 LQKENI. The source material was peripheral blood, sampled 28 days after the second AZD1222 dose. This receptor was identified in an adult who received the AZD1222 COVID-19 vaccine. The V call is TRBV18, the J call TRBJ1-2; D gene uncertain. CDR3 sequence: CASSPDANYGYTF. Here the CDR3 DNA reads TGTGCCAGCTCACCGGATGCTAACTATGGCTACACCTTC.